Following are 19 T cell receptor beta chains from one sample sequenced in a study of T cells in Graves' hyperthyroidism and ophthalmopathy. TCR beta CDR3 region amplification was performed from RNA transcripts. First-round RT-PCR with HTBI primers amplified the TCR CDR3 region. TCRdb redid the calling of the multiplex PCR reads with MiXCR, one entry per CDR3 protein. Here the sample spans fewer than 40,000 distinct CDR3 sequences, 45% to 55% being singletons. The sequencing input was blood. The origin of the receptors is a woman aged 40-49 years with Graves' ophthalmopathy.

In this sample, this clonotype turned up many times. This chain uses TRBV6-2 or TRBV6-3 with TRBJ1-5, with D possibly matching TRBD1 (5 bases). This CDR3 contains 12 residues. Trimming stripped 7 bases from V and 10 bases from J, with 14 bases between. Germline loops: CDR1 MNHEY, CDR2 SVGEGT. The CDR3 sequence is CASIGTVGPQHF. The CDR3 DNA is TGTGCCAGCATCGGGACCGTCGGACCCCAGCATTTT.

Only one count was recorded for this clonotype. The V and J genes are TRBV15 and TRBJ2-5; D is possibly TRBD1 or TRBD2 (5 bases each). V lost 3 bases, J lost 7 bases, and 12 bases lay in between. In germline, CDR1 is LNHNV, CDR2 YYDKDF (reference sequence). The CDR3 runs to 13 residues. CDR3: CATSSRDGGTQYF. The DNA for the CDR3 is TGTGCCACCAGCAGCAGGGACGGCGGGACCCAGTACTTC.

This clonotype is medium-sized by share. This chain joins TRBV7-8 and TRBJ2-7; TRBD1 matches 7 bases. Germline V CDR1 and CDR2: SGHVS, FQNEAQ. V dropped 5 bases and J dropped 6; count of bases not matched to a gene: 10. The CDR3 totals 14 residues. The CDR3 protein is CASSPSTGKGEQYF. For the CDR3, the DNA is TGTGCCAGCAGCCCATCGACAGGGAAGGGCGAGCAGTACTTC.

This clonotype was seen just once. J is TRBJ2-1 and V is TRBV5-4; D gene unclear. There are 15 residues in the CDR3. The germline V gene has CDR1 SGHNT and CDR2 YYREEE (reference sequence). V dropped 0 bases and J dropped 16 bases, with 23 bases sitting between them. The CDR3 reads CASSLGTASYNGQFF. In DNA, the CDR3 is TGTGCCAGCAGCTTGGGAACAGCCTCCTACAATGGGCAATTCTTC. The entire variable domain, with the rest obtained from reference TRBV5-4 and TRBJ2-1, is as follows: ETGVTQSPTHLIKTRGQQVTLRCSSQSGHNTVSWYQQALGQGPQFIFQYYREEENGRGNFPPRFSGLQFPNYSSELNVNALELDDSALYLCASSLGTASYNGQFFGPGTRLTVL.

V gene TRBV7-6 combines with J gene TRBJ2-5; D is unclear. Germline loops: CDR1 SGHVS, CDR2 FNYEAQ. V dropped 2 bases and J dropped 5 bases, with 6 bases sitting between them. The CDR3 extends over 12 amino acids. The CDR3 spells CASSLTRETQYF. In DNA form, the CDR3 reads TGTGCCAGCAGCTTAACCCGGGAGACCCAGTACTTC.

The rearrangement uses TRBV10-3 and TRBJ2-5; 9 nucleotides agree with TRBD2. Germline values: CDR1 ENHRY, CDR2 SYGVKD. The CDR3 runs to 15 residues. The V segment lost 0 bases and the J segment 4 bases; nucleotides outside the gene matches: 3. The CDR3 DNA reads as TGTGCCATCAGTGAGTCGGGACTAGCAGGAGAGACCCAGTACTTC. It yields the protein CAISESGLAGETQYF.

The chain carries TRBV10-3 and TRBJ1-1, with 8 bases identical to TRBD1. V lost 7 bases, J lost 1 base, and 2 bases stayed unmatched. Germline CDR1 ENHRY, CDR2 SYGVKD. This CDR3 comprises 13 residues. CDR3 nucleotides: TGTGCCATCAAGGGGACAGGGAACACTGAAGCTTTCTTT. This codes for CAIKGTGNTEAFF.

This clonotype was seen repeatedly, ten times or more. This may arise from a read error, as a much more abundant clone is one base away. As DNA, the CDR3 is TGTGCCAGTAGTGTGGGTTGGGGGGACTACCAAGAGACCCAGTACTTC. It yields the protein CASSVGWGDYQETQYF. The J gene is TRBJ2-5, the V gene TRBV19; D perhaps matches TRBD2 (6 bases). Trimming removed 5 bases from V and 0 bases from J, with 16 bases in between. The germline V gene encodes CDR1 LNHDA and CDR2 SQIVND (reference sequence). This CDR3 region has 16 residues.

The chain employs TRBV18 and TRBJ2-7, with 8 bases that match TRBD1. CDR1 KGHSH and CDR2 LQKENI come from the germline V gene. J was trimmed by 2 bases and V by 3 bases; bases with no gene match: 3. The CDR3 loop spans 14 amino acids. DNA of the CDR3: TGTGCCAGCTCACCCCAGGGGGCAGCCTACGAGCAGTACTTC. Amino acids: CASSPQGAAYEQYF.

The gene calls are TRBV20-1 and TRBJ1-2, with a possible D match to TRBD1 (6 bases). V lost 4 bases and J lost 3, with 9 bases in between. Germline CDR1 is DFQATT and CDR2 is SNEGSKA (reference sequence). This CDR3 comprises 12 residues. The CDR3 loop reads CSAKGHYYGYTF. The DNA for the CDR3 is TGCAGTGCTAAGGGACATTACTATGGCTACACCTTC.

This clonotype was seen repeatedly, ten times or more. This may arise from a read error, as a much more abundant clone is one base away. CDR3 residues: CASSEARGTSGRLRYF. CDR3 DNA: TGTGCCAGCAGTGAAGCCCGTGGGACTAGCGGGAGGTTGAGGTACTTC. The V and J genes are TRBV2 and TRBJ2-7, with TRBD2 matching 15 bases. The J segment lost 12 bases and the V segment lost 0 bases, leaving 9 bases of the junction unmatched. This CDR3 is 16 amino acids long. Germline V gene sequence: CDR1 SNHLY, CDR2 FYNNEI.

This clonotype was seen many times. The chain carries TRBV28 and TRBJ1-4, with D uncertain. Trimming removed 6 bases at V and 8 bases at J, with 13 bases between. The CDR3 totals 13 residues. Germline V CDR1 and CDR2: MDHEN, SYDVKM. This CDR3 reads CASSDMVGEKLFF. CDR3 sequence (DNA): TGTGCCAGCAGCGACATGGTCGGGGAAAAACTGTTTTTT.

This chain joins TRBV5-1 and TRBJ2-2, with 7 bases identical to TRBD2. From germline, CDR1 is SGHRS and CDR2 YFSETQ. The V segment lost 5 bases and the J segment 8 bases; nucleotides outside the gene matches: 6. The CDR3 loop spans 13 amino acids. CDR3 region: CASRGGGSGELFF. The CDR3 bases are TGCGCCAGCAGGGGGGGAGGGTCGGGGGAGCTGTTTTTT.

In this sample, this clonotype turned up many times. The DNA of the CDR3 is TGTGCCAGCAGCTTAATGGGGAGGACTGAAGCTTTCTTT. Translating it yields CASSLMGRTEAFF. The chain joins TRBV7-9 to TRBJ1-1, with D hard to call. The CDR3 totals 13 residues. V lost 2 bases to trimming and J lost 5 bases, with 9 bases between them. Germline assignment: CDR1 SEHNR and CDR2 FQNEAQ (reference sequence).

The chain employs TRBV10-3 and TRBJ1-5, with a weak D call TRBD1 (5 bases). CDR1 is ENHRY, CDR2 SYGVKD, per germline. This CDR3 contains 15 residues. V lost 8 bases to trimming and J lost 1 base, with 15 bases between them. CDR3 in amino acids: CAIARGGSSNQPQHF. For the CDR3, the DNA is TGTGCCATCGCGAGGGGCGGGTCGAGCAATCAGCCCCAGCATTTT.

For this clonotype: An end of the junction does not agree with germline; a read error may underlie this. The chain carries TRBV6-5 and TRBJ1-1; D gene ambiguous. This CDR3 has 14 residues. The germline V gene encodes CDR1 MNHEY and CDR2 SVGAGI. Here the CDR3 reads CASSYGQVGTEAFF. The CDR3 DNA sequence: TGTGCCAGCAGTTACGGGCAGGTAGGCACTGAGGCTTTCTTT.

In this sample, this clonotype turned up a few times. The chain joins TRBV28 to TRBJ1-1; D not certain. The germline V gene has CDR1 MDHEN and CDR2 SYDVKM. V was clipped by 5 bases and J by 3 bases, with 13 bases between them. The CDR3 loop spans 14 amino acids. In nucleotides, the CDR3 is TGTGCCAGCAGTCCGGCGTGGGGAGACACTGAAGCTTTCTTT. It specifies CASSPAWGDTEAFF.

The chain joins TRBV6-5 to TRBJ1-3, with no clear D. From germline, CDR1 is MNHEY and CDR2 SVGAGI. Trimming took 10 bases from V and 4 from J, leaving 11 bases between them. This CDR3 comprises 12 residues. The CDR3 reads CATAGSGNTIYF. The CDR3 nucleotides are TGTGCCACCGCCGGGAGCGGAAACACCATATATTTT.

Note on this clonotype: The conserved closing phenylalanine or tryptophan is absent in this CDR3, likely reflecting a read error. The V gene is TRBV11-3, the J gene TRBJ2-5; TRBD2 agrees at 15 bases. The CDR3 is 16 residues long. Per the germline V gene, CDR1 is SGHNT and CDR2 is YENEEA. CDR3 protein: CASSSVGLAGGETQYY. CDR3 in DNA: TGCGCCAGCAGCTCGGTGGGACTAGCGGGAGGTGAGACCCAGTACTAC.